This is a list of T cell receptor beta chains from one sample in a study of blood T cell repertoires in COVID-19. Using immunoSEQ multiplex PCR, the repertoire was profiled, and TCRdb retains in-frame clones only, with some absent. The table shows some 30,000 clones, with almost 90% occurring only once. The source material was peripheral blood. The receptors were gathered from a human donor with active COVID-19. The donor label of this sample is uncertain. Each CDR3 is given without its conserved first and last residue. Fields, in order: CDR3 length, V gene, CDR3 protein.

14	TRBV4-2	ASSQSGGFSSYEQY
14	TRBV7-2	ASSLGPVPNTGELF
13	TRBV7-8	ASSLSGGHTGELF
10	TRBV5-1	ASSLGRNEQF
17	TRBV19	ASSIPGQGASSGANVLT
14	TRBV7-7	ASSLEYGGGTDTQY
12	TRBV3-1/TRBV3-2	ASSLQRGQETQY
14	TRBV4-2	ASSLSLAGSWDEQF
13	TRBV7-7	ASSPNLGQGYEQY
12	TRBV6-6	ASLSSGGYYEQY
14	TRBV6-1	ASSERTSGGQETQY
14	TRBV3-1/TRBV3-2	ASSQESRKLPYEQY
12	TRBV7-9	ASSFQGFNEKLF
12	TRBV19	ASSITGGSGEQY
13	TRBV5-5	ASSLTPGGAGEQY
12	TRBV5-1	ASSSRQGPGELF
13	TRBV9	ASSPIGGANYGYT
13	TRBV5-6	ASSRTRGYNTEAF
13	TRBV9	ASSVATGARDGYT
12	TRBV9	ASSVEEDYYGYT
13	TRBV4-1	ASSQQTGFPDTQY
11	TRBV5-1	ASSLTGDYEQY
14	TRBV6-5	ASSFRRVGGNTEAF
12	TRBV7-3	ASSLAGGTDTQY
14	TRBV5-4	ASSLDPLAGGFKQY
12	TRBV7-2	ASSLGLRMGEQY
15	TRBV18	ASSPSVGTAIHRELF
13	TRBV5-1	ASSLGGTGNNEQF
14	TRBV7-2	ASSSQPGQGGYGYT
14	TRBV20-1	SASEGQGVDTTEAF
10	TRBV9	ASQMSADTQY
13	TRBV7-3	ASSWTGVNTDTQY
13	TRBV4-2	ASSQDQGQNYGYT
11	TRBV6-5	ASSIQGSGGYT
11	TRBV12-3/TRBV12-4	ASSSTSHNEQF
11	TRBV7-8	ASSYDRGLSAF
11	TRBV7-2	ASSLGVRQPQH
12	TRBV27	ASKYREGGSEAF
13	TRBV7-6	ASSAGGAGVYEQY
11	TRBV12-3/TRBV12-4	ASSRKTGSGYT
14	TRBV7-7	ASSRGLAGGDNEQF
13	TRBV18	ASSAWTGANTEAF
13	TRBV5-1	ASSFGSSGANVLT
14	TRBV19	ASSIDLRGGNYGYT
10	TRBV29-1	SVYRDTGELF
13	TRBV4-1	ASSQDENTYQPQH